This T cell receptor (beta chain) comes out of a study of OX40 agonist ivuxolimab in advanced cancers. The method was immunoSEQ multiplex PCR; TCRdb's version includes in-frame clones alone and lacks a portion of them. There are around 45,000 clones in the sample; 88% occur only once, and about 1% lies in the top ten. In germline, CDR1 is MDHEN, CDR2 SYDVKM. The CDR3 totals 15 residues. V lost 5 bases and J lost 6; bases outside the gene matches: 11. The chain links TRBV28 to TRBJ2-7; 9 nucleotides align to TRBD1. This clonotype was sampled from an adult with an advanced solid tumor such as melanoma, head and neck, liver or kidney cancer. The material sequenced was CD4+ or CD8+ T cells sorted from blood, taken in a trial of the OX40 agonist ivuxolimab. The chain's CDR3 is CASSPAGQGILEQYF. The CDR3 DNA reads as TGTGCCAGCAGTCCGGCGGGACAGGGAATCCTCGAGCAGTACTTC.